This TCR beta chain stems from a study of identifying expanded T cells in peripheral blood. Notes on the study in general: Variance in clone template counts between roughly two-week samples significantly increased with total template count across all healthy donors.

CDR3 size: 16 residues. Germline lookup yields CDR1 MDHEN and CDR2 SYDVKM. Trimming cost V 4 bases and J 5 bases, with 17 bases left between them. TCRdb's table, derived via immunoSEQ multiplex PCR, lists solely in-frame clones and lacks some. Of 110,000 or so clones in the sample, around 90% are singletons; the top ten hold under 9%. Collection occurred without any documented infections or immune events in donors. Worth noting for this clone: Its specificity is unknown.

This chain connects TRBV28 to TRBJ1-4; no reliable D call. This TCR was recovered from a person aged 18 to 75 in good health. Material: blood. The CDR3 sequence is CASSSKAGFHNEKLFF. CDR3 bases: TGTGCCAGCAGTTCAAAGGCGGGGTTCCACAATGAAAAACTGTTTTTT. Filled out from reference TRBV28 and TRBJ1-4, the complete variable domain reads DVKVTQSSRYLVKRTGEKVFLECVQDMDHENMFWYRQDPGLGLRLIYFSYDVKMKEKGDIPEGYSVSREKKERFSLILESASTNQTSMYLCASSSKAGFHNEKLFFGSGTQLSVL.